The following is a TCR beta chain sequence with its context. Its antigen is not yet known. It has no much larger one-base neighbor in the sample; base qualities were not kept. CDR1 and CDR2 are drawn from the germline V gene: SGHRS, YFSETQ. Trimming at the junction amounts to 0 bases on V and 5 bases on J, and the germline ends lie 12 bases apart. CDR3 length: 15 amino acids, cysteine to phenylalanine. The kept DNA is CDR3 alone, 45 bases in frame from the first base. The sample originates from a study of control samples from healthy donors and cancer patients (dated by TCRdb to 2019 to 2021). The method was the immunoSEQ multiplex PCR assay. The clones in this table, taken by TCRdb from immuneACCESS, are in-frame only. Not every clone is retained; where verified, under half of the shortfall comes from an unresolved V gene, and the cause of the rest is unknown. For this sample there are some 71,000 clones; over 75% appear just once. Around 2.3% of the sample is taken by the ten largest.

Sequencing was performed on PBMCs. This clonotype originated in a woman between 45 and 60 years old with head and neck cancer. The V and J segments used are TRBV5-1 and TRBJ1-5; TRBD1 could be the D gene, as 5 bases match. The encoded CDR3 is CASSLEGQRYQPQHF. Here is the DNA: TGCGCCAGCAGCTTGGAGGGGCAGAGATATCAGCCCCAGCATTTT.